These 2 T cell receptor beta chains came from one sample sequenced in a study of vaccination and CD4 T cells after COVID-19. TCRdb independently ran MiXCR on the PCR reads; one entry per CDR3 protein. The sample contains about 22,000 distinct CDR3 sequences, about three fifths of which appear only once. The sequences come from CD4+ T cells from blood, collected before SARS-CoV-2 vaccination. Every receptor here comes from a human donor who had recovered from COVID-19.

The chain employs TRBV4-1 and TRBJ1-6; 10 bases agree with TRBD1. Germline loops: CDR1 MGHRA, CDR2 YSYEKL. The CDR3 is made up of 19 amino acids. V shed 1 base and J 9 bases; nucleotides not matched to a gene: 15. DNA of the CDR3: TGCGCCAGCAGCCAAGGCCGGGGGACAGGGGCCCACCGGGGTTCACCCCTCCACTTT. Translated, it gives CASSQGRGTGAHRGSPLHF.

The CDR3 DNA reads as TGTGCCAGCAGTTACGCTCTGGGGGGGTTAGGGGACACCGGGGAGCTGTTTTTT. Residues: CASSYALGGLGDTGELFF. The chain is built from TRBV6-5 and TRBJ2-2; 7 bases are a match to TRBD2. Germline trimming cut 2 bases from V and 3 bases from J; bases unmatched to any gene: 12. Per germline, CDR1 MNHEY and CDR2 SVGAGI. The CDR3 has 18 residues.